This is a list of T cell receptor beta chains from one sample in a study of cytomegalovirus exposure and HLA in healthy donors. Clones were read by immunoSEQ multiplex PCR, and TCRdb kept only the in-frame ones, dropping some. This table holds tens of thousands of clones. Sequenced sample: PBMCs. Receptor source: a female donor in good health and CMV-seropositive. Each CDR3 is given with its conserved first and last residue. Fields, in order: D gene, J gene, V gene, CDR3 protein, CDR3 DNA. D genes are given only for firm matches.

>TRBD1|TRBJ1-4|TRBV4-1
CASSQGRTGANEKLFF
TGCGCCAGCAGCCAAGGCCGGACAGGGGCTAATGAAAAACTGTTTTTT
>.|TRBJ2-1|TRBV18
CASSLTRQDYNEQFF
TGTGCCAGCTCACTAACCCGACAGGATTACAATGAGCAGTTCTTC
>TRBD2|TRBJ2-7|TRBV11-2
CASRPGLAPYEQYF
TGTGCCAGCAGGCCGGGACTAGCCCCCTACGAGCAGTACTTC
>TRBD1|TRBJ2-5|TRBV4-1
CASSPSDRQETQYF
TGCGCCAGCAGCCCTTCGGACAGGCAAGAGACCCAGTACTTC
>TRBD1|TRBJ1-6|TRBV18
CASSPGQGAPNSPLHF
TGTGCCAGCTCACCGGGACAGGGGGCGCCTAATTCACCCCTCCACTTT
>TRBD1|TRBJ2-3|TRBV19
CASIDRGLPDTQYF
TGTGCCAGCATCGACAGGGGATTGCCAGATACGCAGTATTTT
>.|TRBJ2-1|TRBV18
CASSPLLSGDNEQFF
TGTGCCAGCTCACCCCTTCTTAGCGGAGACAATGAGCAGTTCTTC
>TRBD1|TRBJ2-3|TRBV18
CASSWRTGETDTQYF
TGTGCCAGCTCTTGGAGGACAGGGGAAACAGATACGCAGTATTTT
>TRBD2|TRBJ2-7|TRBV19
CASSIWASGTYEQYF
TGTGCCAGTAGTATCTGGGCTAGCGGGACCTACGAGCAGTACTTC
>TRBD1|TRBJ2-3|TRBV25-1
CASSEGQARDTQYF
TGTGCCAGCAGTGAAGGACAGGCCCGAGATACGCAGTATTTT
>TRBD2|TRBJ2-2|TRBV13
CASSLGSGGTSNRELFF
TGTGCCAGCAGCTTAGGGAGCGGGGGGACTTCCAACCGGGAGCTGTTTTTT
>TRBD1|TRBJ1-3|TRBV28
CASSSSTGFSTIYF
TGTGCCAGCAGTTCATCGACAGGGTTCAGCACCATATATTTT
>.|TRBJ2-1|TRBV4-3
CASSQEIGRARYNEQFF
TGCGCCAGCAGCCAAGAGATTGGGCGGGCCCGCTACAATGAGCAGTTCTTC
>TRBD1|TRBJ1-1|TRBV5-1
CASNPQTGLSTEAFF
TGCGCCAGCAATCCACAGACAGGGTTGTCCACTGAAGCTTTCTTT
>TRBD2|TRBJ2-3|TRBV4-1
CASSPPHGRLDTQYF
TGCGCCAGCAGCCCCCCTCACGGGAGGTTGGATACGCAGTATTTT
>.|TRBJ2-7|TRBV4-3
CASSPQQGSLTYEQYF
TGCGCCAGCAGCCCGCAACAGGGTTCCCTAACCTACGAGCAGTACTTC
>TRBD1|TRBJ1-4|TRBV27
CASSPQGADEKLFF
TGTGCCAGCAGTCCCCAGGGGGCGGATGAAAAACTGTTTTTT
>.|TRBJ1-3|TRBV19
CASSKWTVSGNTIYF
TGTGCCAGTAGTAAGTGGACAGTTTCCGGAAACACCATATATTTT
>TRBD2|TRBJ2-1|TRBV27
CASSPNRLAGGIQFF
TGTGCCAGCAGCCCCAACCGGCTAGCGGGAGGTATCCAGTTCTTC
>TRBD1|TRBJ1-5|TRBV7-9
CASSLDRVGSNQPQHF
TGTGCCAGCAGCTTGGACAGGGTGGGGAGCAATCAGCCCCAGCATTTT
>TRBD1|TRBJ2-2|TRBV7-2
CASSLSWDRNTGELFF
TGTGCCAGCAGCTTATCCTGGGACAGAAACACCGGGGAGCTGTTTTTT
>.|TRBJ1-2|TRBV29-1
CSIGRGGYTF
TGCAGCATCGGGCGGGGTGGCTACACCTTC
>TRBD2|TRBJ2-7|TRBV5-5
CASSLVLAETYEQYF
TGTGCCAGCAGCTTGGTTCTAGCGGAGACCTACGAGCAGTACTTC
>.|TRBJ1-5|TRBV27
CASSLSWQNQPQHF
TGTGCCAGCAGTTTATCATGGCAGAATCAGCCCCAGCATTTT
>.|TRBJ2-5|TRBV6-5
CASSLRRGETQYF
TGTGCCAGCAGTTTAAGAAGAGGGGAGACCCAGTACTTC
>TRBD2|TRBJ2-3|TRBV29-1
CSVEDSLYREGGGGTDTQYF
TGCAGCGTTGAAGATTCCCTGTACCGGGAGGGCGGGGGGGGAACAGATACGCAGTATTTT
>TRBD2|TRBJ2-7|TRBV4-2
CASSQLVAGVSEQYF
TGTGCCAGCAGCCAATTGGTAGCGGGAGTTTCCGAGCAGTACTTC
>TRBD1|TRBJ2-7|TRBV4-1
CASSTQGQGAYEQYF
TGCGCCAGCAGCACCCAGGGACAGGGGGCTTACGAGCAGTACTTC
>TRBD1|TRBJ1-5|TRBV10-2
CASSGGTGRYQPQHF
TGCGCCAGCAGTGGTGGGACAGGCAGATACCAGCCCCAGCATTTT
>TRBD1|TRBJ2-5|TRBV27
CASSPGQVQETQYF
TGTGCCAGCAGTCCTGGACAGGTCCAAGAGACCCAGTACTTC
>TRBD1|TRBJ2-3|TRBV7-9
CASSLVQGAQDTQYF
TGTGCCAGCAGCTTAGTGCAGGGGGCCCAAGATACGCAGTATTTT
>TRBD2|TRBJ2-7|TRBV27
CASSLGTGTTYEQYF
TGTGCCAGCAGTTTAGGGACCGGGACTACTTACGAGCAGTACTTC
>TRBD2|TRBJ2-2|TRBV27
CASSLGGARAVGELFF
TGTGCCAGCAGTTTGGGAGGGGCACGAGCTGTCGGGGAGCTGTTTTTT
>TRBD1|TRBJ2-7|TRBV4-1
CASSQVLTGTVYEQYF
TGCGCCAGCAGCCAAGTATTAACAGGGACAGTCTACGAGCAGTACTTC
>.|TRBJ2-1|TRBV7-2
CASGPRGDNEQFF
TGTGCCAGCGGCCCCAGGGGCGACAATGAGCAGTTCTTC
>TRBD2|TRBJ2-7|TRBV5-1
CASSTVTSSSAYEQYF
TGCGCCAGCAGCACTGTGACTAGCTCTAGCGCCTACGAGCAGTACTTC
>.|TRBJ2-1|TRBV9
CASSASGTAINEQFF
TGTGCCAGCAGCGCCTCCGGGACTGCTATCAATGAGCAGTTCTTC
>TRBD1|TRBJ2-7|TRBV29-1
CSVDREGEQYF
TGCAGCGTCGACAGGGAAGGTGAGCAGTACTTC
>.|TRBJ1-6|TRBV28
CASTDDSSYNSPLHF
TGTGCCAGCACTGACGACAGCTCCTATAATTCACCCCTCCACTTT
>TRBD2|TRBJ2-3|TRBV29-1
CSVHPTAGVGDTQYF
TGCAGCGTCCACCCCACAGCGGGAGTGGGAGATACGCAGTATTTT
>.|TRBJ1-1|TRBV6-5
CASSLTVRVNTEAFF
TGTGCCAGCAGTTTAACGGTCCGGGTGAACACTGAAGCTTTCTTT
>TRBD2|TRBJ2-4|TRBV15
CANSSRGSSGGGYF
TGTGCCAACAGCAGTAGGGGGTCTAGCGGGGGCGGGTACTTC
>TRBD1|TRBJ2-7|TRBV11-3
CASSSRAGGGHEQYF
TGTGCCAGCAGCTCCAGAGCAGGGGGCGGGCACGAGCAGTACTTC
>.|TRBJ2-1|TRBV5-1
CASSSRRLDNEQFF
TGCGCCAGCAGCTCAAGGAGGCTAGACAATGAGCAGTTCTTC
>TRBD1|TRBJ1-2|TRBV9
CASSPRDSVSGGYTF
TGTGCCAGCAGCCCCCGGGACAGCGTGTCGGGGGGCTACACCTTC
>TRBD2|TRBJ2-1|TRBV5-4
CASSLTSADNEQFF
TGTGCCAGCAGCCTGACTAGCGCCGACAATGAGCAGTTCTTC
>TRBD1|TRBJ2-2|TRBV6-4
CASSGQGAGGELSF
TGTGCCAGCAGTGGACAGGGGGCCGGCGGGGAGCTGTCTTTT
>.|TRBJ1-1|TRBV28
CASSSGSTEAFF
TGTGCCAGCAGTTCGGGGAGTACTGAAGCTTTCTTT
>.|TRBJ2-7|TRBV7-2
CASSPFQVQSEQYF
TGTGCCAGCAGCCCCTTTCAGGTCCAAAGCGAGCAGTACTTC
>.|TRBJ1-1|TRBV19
CASSIVPTGSNTEAFF
TGTGCCAGTAGTATAGTCCCTACAGGGTCGAACACTGAAGCTTTCTTT
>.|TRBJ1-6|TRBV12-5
CASGFVLDRGNRNSPLHF
TGTGCTAGTGGTTTCGTACTGGACCGAGGGAATCGCAATTCACCCCTCCACTTT
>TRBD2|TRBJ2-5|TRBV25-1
CASSEYPGRGDETQYF
TGTGCCAGCAGTGAATATCCCGGGAGGGGGGACGAGACCCAGTACTTC